This T cell receptor beta chain was captured by sequencing in a study of blood T cell repertoires in COVID-19. Background on the study: Collection of acute and convalescent COVID-19 samples took place in the United States, Italy and Spain.

The CDR3 contains 15 residues. Looked up from germline, CDR1 is KGHSH and CDR2 is LQKENI. Between the trimmed V and J ends, which lost 3 bases and 2 bases, there was a span of 14 bases. Using immunoSEQ multiplex PCR, the repertoire was profiled, and TCRdb retains in-frame clones only, with some absent. The sample lists 100,000 to 150,000 clones, approximately 85% seen once, with about 5.4% in the top ten. V is TRBV18 and J is TRBJ2-7, with D maybe TRBD2 (6 bases). The sequence derives from a human donor in a cohort sampled during active COVID-19. The sample taken for sequencing was peripheral blood. CDR3 amino acids: CASSPGGTLAYEQYF. CDR3 nucleotides: TGTGCCAGCTCACCGGGCGGGACTCTTGCCTACGAGCAGTACTTC.